The present T cell receptor beta chain was sequenced within a study of cytomegalovirus exposure and HLA in healthy donors. This clone was observed a single time. Germline CDR1 and CDR2: SGHTS and YDEGEE. The CDR3 is 13 amino acids. Trimming shortened V by 0 bases and J by 5 bases, and 6 bases separated the two germline ends. The study ran its PCR with 60 Vbeta and 13 Jbeta primers. Data came from immunoSEQ multiplex PCR; TCRdb stores just in-frame clones and leaves some out. The sample has some 150,000 clones, roughly 70% seen once; the top ten hold 4.3%. Sequences were obtained from PBMCs. The chain joins TRBV5-8 to TRBJ1-5; weak D call: TRBD1 (5 bases). The origin of this receptor is a man between 18 and 35 years old in good health and CMV-seropositive. The CDR3 region has the DNA TGTGCCAGCAGCTTGGCCAGGGATCAGCCCCAGCATTTT. Its protein is CASSLARDQPQHF.